Presented here are 26 T cell receptor beta chains from one specimen sequenced in a study of early T cells in non-severe SARS-CoV-2 infection. Each CDR3 protein gets one entry after TCRdb re-called the 5' RACE reads with MiXCR. The sample holds 55,000 to 80,000 distinct CDR3 sequences, roughly 11% seen once. Material for sequencing was whole blood. These receptors were obtained from an adult who was a healthcare worker with PCR-confirmed SARS-CoV-2 infection or an uninfected control (not recorded which).

This clonotype was recorded many times. The gene calls are TRBV7-9 and TRBJ2-7; perhaps TRBD1 as D (6 bases). CDR1 and CDR2 (germline): SEHNR, FQNEAQ (reference sequence). There are 15 residues in the CDR3. Trimming pared 5 bases from V and 1 base from J, leaving 15 bases between. The DNA for the CDR3 is TGTGCCAGCAGCCCGAAGGCCCAGGGGTCCTACGAGCAGTACTTC. The encoded protein is CASSPKAQGSYEQYF.

The chain uses TRBV12-3 or TRBV12-4 and TRBJ2-3; D not certain. The CDR3 is 15 residues long. Deletions cut 4 bases from V and 2 bases from J, with 13 bases between. The CDR3, as DNA: TGTGCCAGCAGTTCCAGGACGTTACACACAGATACGCAGTATTTT. This translates into CASSSRTLHTDTQYF.

The chain is built from TRBV12-3 or TRBV12-4 and TRBJ1-4, with 11 bases fitting TRBD1. With V trimmed by 4 bases and J by 10 bases, 5 bases remained unmatched. CDR3 length: 14 amino acids. CDR3 DNA sequence: TGTGCCAGCAGTTCCGGACAGGGGGCGGGAAAACTGTTTTTT. Translating it yields CASSSGQGAGKLFF.

At least ten counts were recorded for this clonotype. The CDR3 sequence is CASSLQGALSYSGANVLTF. The DNA of the CDR3 is TGTGCCAGCAGCTTACAGGGGGCGTTAAGTTACTCTGGGGCCAACGTCCTGACTTTC. The J gene is TRBJ2-6, the V gene TRBV5-6; 9 bases line up with TRBD1. Trimming took 2 bases from V and 0 from J; bases not matched to a gene: 9. Germline V lookup: CDR1 SGHDT, CDR2 YYEEEE. There are 19 residues in the CDR3.

The table lists this clonotype with many counts. The J gene is TRBJ2-5, the V gene TRBV20-1; D might be TRBD1 (5 bases). Germline values: CDR1 DFQATT, CDR2 SNEGSKA (reference sequence). V lost 7 bases, J lost 6 bases, and 12 bases lay in between. This CDR3 is 11 amino acids long. For the CDR3, the DNA is TGCAGTGTTTTAGGGGCGAAGACCCAGTACTTC. Encoded protein: CSVLGAKTQYF.

This clonotype was seen ten or more times. The CDR3 loop reads CASRTGVYTEAFF. In DNA form, the CDR3 reads TGTGCCAGTAGAACAGGGGTCTACACTGAAGCTTTCTTT. This chain uses TRBV2 with TRBJ1-1; 7 positions match TRBD1. This CDR3 spans 13 amino acids. Germline CDR1 reads SNHLY; CDR2 reads FYNNEI. V was pared by 9 bases and J by 3 bases, with 7 bases of the junction left unmatched.

This clonotype was counted a few times. The CDR3 DNA reads as TGTGCCTGGAGTGTAGGGACAGGGACCAATGAGCAGTTCTTC. Amino acids: CAWSVGTGTNEQFF. The V call is TRBV30, the J call TRBJ2-1; 9 positions agree with TRBD1. The ends lost 0 bases at V and 6 bases at J; junction bases unmatched: 3. CDR3 length: 14 amino acids. In germline, CDR1 is GTSNPN, CDR2 SVGIG (reference sequence).

This clonotype was detected ten times or more. The chain recombines TRBV6-4 with TRBJ1-6, with D possibly matching TRBD1 (5 bases). The CDR3 is made up of 14 amino acids. Trimming removed 1 base from V and 9 bases from J, with 10 bases in between. The germline V gene encodes CDR1 MRHNA and CDR2 SNTAGT. The CDR3 loop is CASSDLAGTSPLHF. The CDR3 nucleotides are TGTGCCAGCAGTGACTTAGCAGGGACTTCACCCCTCCACTTT.

V gene TRBV2 combines with J gene TRBJ2-2, with D unresolved. The germline V gene has CDR1 SNHLY and CDR2 FYNNEI. The CDR3 length is 13 residues. Trimming stripped 3 bases from V and 3 bases from J, with 5 bases between. The CDR3 here is CASSDSYTGELFF. Written as DNA, the CDR3 is TGTGCCAGCAGTGACTCTTACACCGGGGAGCTGTTTTTT.

This clonotype was seen many times. The chain links TRBV7-9 to TRBJ1-1; D not certain. Germline loops: CDR1 SEHNR, CDR2 FQNEAQ (reference sequence). V lost 11 bases and J lost 9, with 16 bases in between. This CDR3 comprises 11 residues. CDR3 loop: CAGSLGLQAFF. CDR3 sequence (DNA): TGTGCCGGATCCCTAGGGCTACAAGCTTTCTTT. The variable domain in full, completed from reference TRBV7-9 and TRBJ1-1, reads DTGVSQNPRHKITKRGQNVTFRCDPISEHNRLYWYRQTLGQGPEFLTYFQNEAQLEKSRLLSDRFSAERPKGSFSTLEIQRTEQGDSAMYLCAGSLGLQAFFGQGTRLTVV.

This clonotype was counted ten times or more. The chain couples TRBV29-1 to TRBJ2-7, with unresolved D. CDR1 is SQVTM, CDR2 ANQGSEA, per germline. V lost 4 bases and J 6 bases, leaving 16 bases between the germline ends. The CDR3 extends over 13 amino acids. The CDR3 spells CSVVGPLRREQYF. The CDR3 DNA follows: TGCAGCGTTGTTGGGCCCCTACGACGCGAGCAGTACTTC.

This clonotype was seen many times. V and J are TRBV29-1 and TRBJ1-2, with D maybe TRBD1 (6 bases). Trimming removed 2 bases from V and 6 bases from J, with 16 bases in between. This CDR3 region has 14 residues. CDR1 SQVTM and CDR2 ANQGSEA come from the germline V gene. CDR3 region: CSVERSRGGDGYTF. The CDR3 DNA sequence: TGCAGCGTTGAAAGGAGCAGGGGAGGTGATGGCTACACCTTC.

The chain has TRBV5-1 and TRBJ2-4, with 8 bases matching TRBD1. CDR3 length: 17 residues. CDR1 is SGHRS and CDR2 is YFSETQ in the germline V gene. With V trimmed by 3 bases and J by 1 base, 9 bases remained unmatched. This CDR3 is CASSSMTGAEAKNIQYF. The CDR3, as DNA: TGCGCCAGCAGCTCGATGACAGGGGCGGAGGCCAAAAACATTCAGTACTTC.

There are many counts of this clonotype. The chain couples TRBV11-2 to TRBJ2-3, with TRBD1 identical over 7 bases. The CDR3 length is 14 residues. Germline loops: CDR1 SGHAT, CDR2 FQNNGV. The V gene end was trimmed by 5 bases and the J gene end by 5 bases; junction bases not matched to a gene: 7. CDR3 DNA sequence: TGTGCCAGCAGCCCTCGACAGGGTGGAGATACGCAGTATTTT. This translates into CASSPRQGGDTQYF.

The chain recombines TRBV29-1 with TRBJ1-4; D is undetermined. The CDR3 contains 13 residues. The V gene's germline CDR1 is SQVTM and CDR2 ANQGSEA. The ends were cut back, 1 base at V and 0 bases at J, with 3 bases in the middle. The CDR3 nucleotides are TGCAGCGTTGAAGGGTCAACTAATGAAAAACTGTTTTTT. It is translated as CSVEGSTNEKLFF.

This clonotype was picked up many times. J is TRBJ2-5 and V is TRBV18; TRBD1 matches at 9 bases. Germline V lookup: CDR1 KGHSH, CDR2 LQKENI. The CDR3 loop spans 14 amino acids. Unmatched junction bases numbered 3, after V lost 4 bases and J lost 3 bases. The CDR3, as DNA: TGTGCCAGCTCACGAGACAGGGGGGAAGAGACCCAGTACTTC. Protein product: CASSRDRGEETQYF.

This clonotype was picked up a small number of times. The chain carries TRBV6-5 and TRBJ1-6; D unresolved. CDR1 MNHEY and CDR2 SVGAGI come from the germline V gene. The CDR3 has 15 amino acids. V lost 3 bases to trimming and J lost 6 bases, with 12 bases between them. The chain's CDR3 is CASSYERGGNSPLHF. CDR3 DNA sequence: TGTGCCAGCAGTTATGAGCGGGGTGGTAATTCACCCCTCCACTTT.

This clonotype came up many times. The rearrangement uses TRBV11-2 and TRBJ2-2, with 7 nucleotides matching TRBD2. The CDR3 is 14 amino acids. The V and J ends lost 6 bases and 3 bases, in that order; junction bases with no gene match: 4. Germline CDR1 is SGHAT and CDR2 is FQNNGV. CDR3 region: CASRPLAYTGELFF. CDR3 nucleotide sequence: TGTGCCAGCAGACCACTAGCGTACACCGGGGAGCTGTTTTTT.

This clonotype was observed at least ten times. CDR3 DNA sequence: TGTGCCAGTAGTCCTTTATCGACAGGGAACACTGAAGCTTTCTTT. Its protein is CASSPLSTGNTEAFF. The J gene is TRBJ1-1, the V gene TRBV19; a possible D gene is TRBD1 (6 bases). V lost 5 bases and J 1 base, leaving 14 bases between the germline ends. Germline-derived CDR1 and CDR2 are LNHDA and SQIVND (reference sequence). This CDR3 has 15 residues. Full variable domain (outside the CDR3, taken from reference TRBV19 and TRBJ1-1): DGGITQSPKYLFRKEGQNVTLSCEQNLNHDAMYWYRQDPGQGLRLIYYSQIVNDFQKGDIAEGYSVSREKKESFPLTVTSAQKNPTAFYLCASSPLSTGNTEAFFGQGTRLTVV.

This clonotype was counted many times. CDR3 DNA: TGTGCCAGCAGCATAGGGGTGCTGCTGACGGGGGAGCAGTTCTTC. It yields the protein CASSIGVLLTGEQFF. The V call is TRBV7-9, the J call TRBJ2-1; TRBD1 or TRBD2 may be the D gene (5 bases each). This CDR3 spans 15 amino acids. Trimming stripped 5 bases from V and 10 bases from J, with 21 bases between. CDR1 and CDR2 from the germline V gene are SEHNR and FQNEAQ (reference sequence). The full variable domain, in which reference TRBV7-9 and TRBJ2-1 provide the parts outside the CDR3, is DTGVSQNPRHKITKRGQNVTFRCDPISEHNRLYWYRQTLGQGPEFLTYFQNEAQLEKSRLLSDRFSAERPKGSFSTLEIQRTEQGDSAMYLCASSIGVLLTGEQFFGPGTRLTVL.

This clonotype came up a few times. The gene calls are TRBV10-3 and TRBJ2-5, with 12 bases identical to TRBD2. Germline-derived CDR1 and CDR2 are ENHRY and SYGVKD. V shed 6 bases, J shed 5 bases, and the junction held 4 bases outside the gene matches. The CDR3 has 14 residues. Here the CDR3 reads CAISLTSGGETQYF. The DNA of the CDR3 is TGTGCCATCAGCTTGACTAGCGGGGGTGAGACCCAGTACTTC.

This sequence joins TRBV6-5 and TRBJ2-7; D may be TRBD1 (5 bases). V gave up 1 base and J gave up 1 base, with 11 bases separating them. The CDR3 is 15 residues long. From germline, CDR1 is MNHEY and CDR2 SVGAGI. CDR3 region: CASSYWQGRSYEQYF. As DNA, the CDR3 is TGTGCCAGCAGTTACTGGCAGGGCCGATCCTACGAGCAGTACTTC.

This clonotype has at least ten counts. The rearrangement links TRBV21-1 to TRBJ2-5; the table's D call TRBD1 went unverified against the DNA. TRBV21-1 is a known pseudogene. The CDR3 is made up of 16 amino acids. The CDR3 coding sequence is TGTGCCAGCAGCAAAGCTATCAGTGACAGTCAAGAGACCCAGTACTTC. Amino acid sequence: CASSKAISDSQETQYF.

In this sample, this clonotype turned up a few times. The chain is built from TRBV12-3 or TRBV12-4 and TRBJ2-5, with 10 bases identical to TRBD2. With V trimmed by 5 bases and J by 5 bases, 11 bases remained unmatched. CDR3 length: 16 residues. The chain's CDR3 is CASSPSSGRARETQYF. DNA of the CDR3: TGTGCCAGCAGTCCATCAAGCGGGAGGGCTAGGGAGACCCAGTACTTC.

This clonotype showed up many times. This rearrangement joins TRBV12-3 or TRBV12-4 to TRBJ2-7, with D possibly matching TRBD1 (5 bases). The CDR3 has 14 amino acids. V shed 3 bases and J shed 7 bases, with 16 bases lying between them. This chain's CDR3 is CASSFEVVGQEQYF. The DNA of the CDR3 is TGTGCCAGCAGTTTCGAAGTGGTGGGGCAGGAGCAGTACTTC.

CDR3 protein: CSVVQGVYGYTF. Written as DNA, the CDR3 is TGCAGCGTCGTACAGGGGGTCTATGGCTACACCTTC. The chain employs TRBV29-1 and TRBJ1-2, with 8 bases identical to TRBD1. The junction had 4 bases not matched to a gene; V was cut back by 6 bases and J by 4 bases. The CDR3 has 12 amino acids. Germline V gene data show CDR1 as SQVTM and CDR2 as ANQGSEA. The whole variable domain, filled in from reference TRBV29-1 and TRBJ1-2, reads SAVISQKPSRDICQRGTSLTIQCQVDSQVTMMFWYRQQPGQSLTLIATANQGSEATYESGFVIDKFPISRPNLTFSTLTVSNMSPEDSSIYLCSVVQGVYGYTFGSGTRLTVV.